Presented here are 4 T cell receptor beta chains from one specimen sequenced in a study of blood T cell repertoires in COVID-19. Data came from immunoSEQ multiplex PCR; TCRdb stores just in-frame clones and leaves some out. The sample contains some 95,000 clones, approximately 89% of which appear only once. The source material was peripheral blood. These receptor sequences come from a human donor with active COVID-19. The donor label of this sample is uncertain.

V and J are TRBV6-1 and TRBJ2-5, with D perhaps matching TRBD2 (5 bases). Germline CDR1 MNHNS, CDR2 SASEGT. The CDR3 loop spans 14 amino acids. V dropped 2 bases and J dropped 5 bases, with 12 bases sitting between them. The CDR3 nucleotides are TGTGCCAGCAGTGAACGCCCCCGAGGGGAGACCCAGTACTTC. It yields the protein CASSERPRGETQYF.

The chain is built from TRBV5-4 and TRBJ2-2; 13 bases map to TRBD2. V gave up 3 bases and J gave up 7 bases; unmatched junction bases: 12. The CDR3 loop spans 18 amino acids. Looked up from germline, CDR1 is SGHNT and CDR2 is YYREEE (reference sequence). CDR3 sequence (DNA): TGTGCCAGCAGCTCGCGGACTAGCGGGGGCTCACCCGGCGGGGAGCTGTTTTTT. Encoded protein: CASSSRTSGGSPGGELFF.

The V call is TRBV6-6, the J call TRBJ2-2, with D possibly matching TRBD2 (6 bases). The germline V gene has CDR1 MNHNY and CDR2 SVGAGI (reference sequence). This CDR3 has 14 amino acids. V gave up 11 bases and J gave up 4 bases, with 17 bases separating them. The CDR3 DNA sequence: TGTGCCGCTAGCCGCCTCGGGGGCACCGGGGAGCTGTTTTTT. Translation: CAASRLGGTGELFF.

V usage is TRBV6-5 and J usage is TRBJ2-7; TRBD2 is a possible D gene (6 bases). The CDR3 covers 14 residues. Trimming shortened V by 6 bases and J by 6 bases, and 18 bases separated the two germline ends. Germline assignment: CDR1 MNHEY and CDR2 SVGAGI. As DNA, the CDR3 is TGTGCCAGCAGGGGGTTACTAGAGGGAGGCGAGCAGTACTTC. Translation: CASRGLLEGGEQYF.